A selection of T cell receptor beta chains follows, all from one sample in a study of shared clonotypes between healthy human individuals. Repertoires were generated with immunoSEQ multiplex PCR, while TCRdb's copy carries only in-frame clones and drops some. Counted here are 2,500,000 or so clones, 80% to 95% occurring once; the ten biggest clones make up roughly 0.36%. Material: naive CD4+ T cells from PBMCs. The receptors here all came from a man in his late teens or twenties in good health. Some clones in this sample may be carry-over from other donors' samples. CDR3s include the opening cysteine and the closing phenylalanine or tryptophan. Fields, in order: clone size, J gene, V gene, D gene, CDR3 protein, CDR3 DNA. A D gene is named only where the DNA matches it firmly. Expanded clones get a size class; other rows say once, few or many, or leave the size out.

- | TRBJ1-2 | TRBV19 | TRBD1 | CASSSGDRVPYGYTF | TGTGCCAGTAGTAGCGGGGACAGGGTCCCTTATGGCTACACCTTC
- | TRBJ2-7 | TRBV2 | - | CASSANRDAYEQYF | TGTGCCAGCAGTGCAAACAGGGATGCCTACGAGCAGTACTTC
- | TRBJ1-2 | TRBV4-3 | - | CASSRGGGWDYGYTF | TGCGCCAGCAGCCGAGGTGGGGGATGGGACTATGGCTACACCTTC
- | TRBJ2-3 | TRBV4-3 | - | CASSSGTHISTDTQYF | TGCGCCAGCAGTTCTGGGACACACATTAGCACAGATACGCAGTATTTT
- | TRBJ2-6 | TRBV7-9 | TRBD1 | CASSRDRGSGANVLTF | TGTGCCAGCAGCCGGGACAGGGGCTCTGGGGCCAACGTCCTGACTTTC
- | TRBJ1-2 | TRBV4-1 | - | CASSQVSSLGGYTF | TGCGCCAGCAGCCAAGTTAGCAGCTTGGGGGGCTACACCTTC
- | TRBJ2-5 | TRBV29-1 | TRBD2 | CSVEGTSGTRISTGSQYF | TGCAGCGTTGAAGGGACTAGCGGGACCCGCATAAGTACGGGGTCCCAGTACTTC
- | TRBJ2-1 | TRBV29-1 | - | CSVPRGGGDEQFF | TGCAGCGTCCCGAGAGGGGGGGGCGATGAGCAGTTCTTC
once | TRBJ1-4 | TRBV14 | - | CASSQMGGSEKLFF | TGTGCCAGCAGCCAAATGGGGGGTTCTGAAAAACTGTTTTTT
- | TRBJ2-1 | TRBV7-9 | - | CASSLDDREQFF | TGTGCCAGCAGCTTAGACGACCGTGAGCAGTTCTTC
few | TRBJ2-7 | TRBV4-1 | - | CASSRTSRGHEQYF | TGCGCCAGCAGCCGAACTTCCCGCGGCCACGAGCAGTACTTC
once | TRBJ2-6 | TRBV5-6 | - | CASIMAGGANVLTF | TGTGCCAGCATTATGGCGGGAGGGGCCAACGTCCTGACTTTC
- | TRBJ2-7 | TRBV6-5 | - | CASSYSRTDSYEQYF | TGTGCCAGCAGTTACTCGCGGACAGACTCCTACGAGCAGTACTTC
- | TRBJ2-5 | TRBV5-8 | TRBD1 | CASSNGQGTRRETQYF | TGTGCCAGCAGCAACGGACAGGGGACCCGGCGGGAGACCCAGTACTTC
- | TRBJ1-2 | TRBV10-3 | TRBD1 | CAIGRQGYGYTF | TGTGCCATCGGGAGACAGGGCTATGGCTACACCTTC
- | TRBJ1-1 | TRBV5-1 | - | CASSLAINTEAFF | TGCGCCAGCAGCTTGGCAATAAACACTGAAGCTTTCTTT
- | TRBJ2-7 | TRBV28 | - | CASSRGGSTSYEQYF | TGTGCCAGCAGCCGAGGGGGTTCGACCTCCTACGAGCAGTACTTC
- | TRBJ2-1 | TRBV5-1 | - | CASSLRGETYNEQFF | TGCGCCAGCAGCTTGAGGGGAGAAACCTACAATGAGCAGTTCTTC
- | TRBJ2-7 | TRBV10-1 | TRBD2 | CASSRGGGIYEQYF | TGCGCCAGCAGCCGCGGGGGGGGAATCTACGAGCAGTACTTC
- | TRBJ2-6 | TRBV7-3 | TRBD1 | CASSARQGDGANVLTF | TGTGCCAGCAGCGCGAGACAGGGCGATGGGGCCAACGTCCTGACTTTC
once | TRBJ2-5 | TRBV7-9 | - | CASSPGTPPGETQYF | TGTGCCAGCAGCCCCGGGACCCCGCCCGGCGAGACCCAGTACTTC
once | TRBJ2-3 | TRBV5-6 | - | CASSRDLADTQYF | TGTGCCAGCAGCCGGGACCTGGCAGATACGCAGTATTTT
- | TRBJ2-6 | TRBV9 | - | CASTPQGSGANVLTF | TGTGCCAGCACCCCCCAGGGGTCTGGGGCCAACGTCCTGACTTTC
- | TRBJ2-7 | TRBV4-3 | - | CASSQDVTVRNYEQYF | TGCGCCAGCAGCCAAGATGTGACAGTCCGAAACTACGAGCAGTACTTC
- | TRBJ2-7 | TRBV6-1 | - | CASTLTPASYEQYF | TGTGCCAGCACTTTGACGCCTGCCTCCTACGAGCAGTACTTC
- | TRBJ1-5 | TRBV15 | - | CATSPTIRESNQPQHF | TGTGCCACCAGCCCCACAATCCGTGAGAGCAATCAGCCCCAGCATTTT
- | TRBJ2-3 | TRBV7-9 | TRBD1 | CASSPQGGTDTQYF | TGTGCCAGCAGCCCACAGGGGGGTACAGATACGCAGTATTTT
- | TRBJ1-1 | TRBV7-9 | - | CASSLQGTTEAFF | TGTGCCAGCAGCTTACAAGGGACCACTGAAGCTTTCTTT
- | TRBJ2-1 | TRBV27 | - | CASSTGALGEGGRDYNEQFF | TGTGCCAGCAGTACAGGGGCTCTCGGGGAGGGTGGCCGGGACTACAATGAGCAGTTCTTC
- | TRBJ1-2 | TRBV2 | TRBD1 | CASRMGQGDGYTF | TGTGCCAGCAGGATGGGACAGGGGGATGGCTACACCTTC
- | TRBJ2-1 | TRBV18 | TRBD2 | CASSRGTSGRLGNEQFF | TGTGCCAGCTCACGTGGGACTAGCGGGAGACTAGGGAATGAGCAGTTCTTC
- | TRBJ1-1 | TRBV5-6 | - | CASSLSRNTEAFF | TGTGCCAGCAGCTTGAGCCGGAACACTGAAGCTTTCTTT